Shown below are 19 T cell receptor beta chains from a single sample sequenced in a study of cytomegalovirus exposure and HLA in healthy donors. Vbeta (60) and Jbeta (13) primers were used in the PCR. The method was immunoSEQ multiplex PCR; TCRdb's version includes in-frame clones alone and lacks a portion of them. The sample records approximately 150,000 clones, 75% being singletons. Sequenced material: PBMCs. The origin of the receptors is a man younger than 35 in good health and CMV-seropositive.

J is TRBJ2-7 and V is TRBV28; 7 bases fit TRBD1. Germline trimming cut 6 bases from V and 5 bases from J; bases unmatched to any gene: 10. This CDR3 spans 14 amino acids. Germline-derived CDR1 and CDR2 are MDHEN and SYDVKM. CDR3 sequence: CASRRQGAFHEQYF. The CDR3 DNA sequence: TGTGCCAGCAGAAGACAGGGTGCCTTCCACGAGCAGTACTTC.

The V call is TRBV4-2, the J call TRBJ2-3; the D gene is possibly TRBD2 (5 bases). The germline V gene encodes CDR1 LGHNA and CDR2 YNFKEQ. The V and J ends lost 0 bases and 0 bases respectively, with 10 bases between them. The CDR3 contains 16 residues. The CDR3 sequence: CASSQDTAASTDTQYF. DNA of the CDR3: TGTGCCAGCAGCCAAGACACAGCGGCTAGCACAGATACGCAGTATTTT.

V usage is TRBV5-1 and J usage is TRBJ1-2; D unresolved. CDR3 size: 14 residues. Looked up from germline, CDR1 is SGHRS and CDR2 is YFSETQ. Trimming stripped 7 bases from V and 1 base from J, with 14 bases between. The CDR3 is CASGSDISNYGYTF. For the CDR3, the DNA is TGCGCCAGCGGGTCCGACATCAGTAACTATGGCTACACCTTC.

On this clone: The identical CDR3 is also encoded by other nucleotide sequences in the sample. This chain links TRBV6-5 with TRBJ2-5, with 9 bases lining up with TRBD1. The assigned J gene may be wrong: the sequence end matches TRBJ2-7 better. This CDR3 has 14 residues. CDR1 MNHEY and CDR2 SVGAGI come from the germline V gene. This CDR3 is CASSLDRGPYEQYF. The CDR3 DNA reads as TGTGCCAGCAGTCTGGACAGGGGCCCCTACGAGCAGTACTTC.

The rearrangement joins TRBV7-9 to TRBJ2-1; TRBD1 is a possible D gene (5 bases). The CDR3 consists of 12 residues. The germline gives CDR1 SEHNR, CDR2 FQNEAQ (reference sequence). The V gene lost 5 bases and the J gene lost 8 bases, with 10 bases spanning the gap. CDR3 bases: TGTGCCAGCAGCGAGCTAGGGGATGAGCAGTTCTTC. Its translation is CASSELGDEQFF.

This clone was found a few times. This rearrangement joins TRBV5-1 to TRBJ1-4, with D uncertain. This CDR3 is 15 amino acids long. Trimming stripped 0 bases from V and 8 bases from J, with 14 bases between. Per the germline V gene, CDR1 is SGHRS and CDR2 is YFSETQ. The CDR3, as DNA: TGCGCCAGCAGCTTGGGGTTGGCAGATTGGGAAAAACTGTTTTTT. It is translated as CASSLGLADWEKLFF.

This rearrangement joins TRBV6-5 to TRBJ1-2; 10 bases are shared with TRBD1. The CDR3 runs to 15 residues. Trimming took 6 bases from V and 5 from J; bases not matched to a gene: 9. Germline V gene sequence: CDR1 MNHEY, CDR2 SVGAGI. The CDR3 protein is CASSPGTGDPYGYTF. CDR3 DNA sequence: TGTGCCAGCAGCCCCGGGACAGGGGACCCGTATGGCTACACCTTC.

The genes are TRBV6-1 and TRBJ2-2, with a possible D match to TRBD1 (5 bases). With 7 bases removed from V and 6 bases from J, the gap between germline ends came to 18 bases. Looked up from germline, CDR1 is MNHNS and CDR2 is SASEGT. The CDR3 covers 15 residues. CDR3 sequence: CASTWSGPSAGELFF. The CDR3 bases are TGTGCCAGCACGTGGTCAGGGCCTTCGGCCGGGGAGCTGTTTTTT.

J is TRBJ2-3 and V is TRBV11-3; D gene ambiguous. Trimming shortened V by 4 bases and J by 5 bases, and 7 bases separated the two germline ends. Germline V CDR1 and CDR2: SGHNT, YENEEA. The CDR3 covers 12 residues. CDR3 region: CASSSLGDTQYF. The CDR3 region has the DNA TGTGCCAGCAGCTCTCTAGGAGATACGCAGTATTTT.

This clone occurred once. The DNA of the CDR3 is TGTGCCAGCAGACGCGAAGCGGGAGTGGGGTACAATGAGCAGTTCTTC. Translated: CASRREAGVGYNEQFF. The chain recombines TRBV6-6 with TRBJ2-1; 8 positions agree with TRBD2. CDR1 is MNHNY and CDR2 is SVGAGI in the germline V gene (reference sequence). This CDR3 is built from 16 residues. V was clipped by 6 bases and J by 4 bases; unmatched bases: 11.

The CDR3 coding sequence is TGTGCCAGCAGCCCCCGCAGGGAACCCTACGAGCAGTACTTC. It is translated as CASSPRREPYEQYF. This chain links TRBV7-9 with TRBJ2-7, with D possibly TRBD1 on 5 matching bases. Germline V gene lookup returns CDR1 SEHNR and CDR2 FQNEAQ (reference sequence). V was cut by 5 bases and J by 2 bases, with 13 bases left in between. This CDR3 region has 14 residues.

J is TRBJ2-1 and V is TRBV10-3, with D unclear. The CDR3 is 15 residues long. V gave up 2 bases and J gave up 0 bases, with 8 bases separating them. Germline V lookup: CDR1 ENHRY, CDR2 SYGVKD. This CDR3 is CAISEGLFSYNEQFF. The CDR3 DNA is TGTGCCATCAGTGAGGGGCTCTTCTCCTACAATGAGCAGTTCTTC.

In this sample, this clone turned up once. The germline gene is not matched at one end of the junction; a read error may be the cause. The chain joins TRBV4-2 to TRBJ1-2; 7 bases agree with TRBD1. This CDR3 comprises 15 residues. Germline V gives CDR1 LGHNA, CDR2 YNFKEQ. The CDR3 DNA reads as TGTGCCAGCAGCCAAGATTCCGGGACAGCGTATGGCTACCCCTTC. Encoded protein: CASSQDSGTAYGYPF.

The V call is TRBV19, the J call TRBJ1-4; 7 bases align to TRBD1. Trimming cost V 4 bases and J 0 bases; bases outside gene matches: 2. Germline CDR1 LNHDA, CDR2 SQIVND (reference sequence). This CDR3 has 15 amino acids. The CDR3 here is CASSTQGATNEKLFF. In DNA form, the CDR3 reads TGTGCCAGTAGTACTCAGGGGGCAACTAATGAAAAACTGTTTTTT.

This chain joins TRBV5-6 and TRBJ2-3; TRBD1 agrees at 7 bases. Germline values: CDR1 SGHDT, CDR2 YYEEEE. This CDR3 is built from 16 residues. Trimming took 6 bases from V and 5 from J; bases not matched to a gene: 15. The CDR3 spells CASTHMTTGVGDTQYF. As DNA, the CDR3 is TGTGCCAGCACCCATATGACCACAGGGGTGGGAGATACGCAGTATTTT.

The chain combines TRBV4-2 with TRBJ2-2; the D is unclear. Trimming removed 2 bases from V and 1 base from J, with 5 bases in between. Per germline, CDR1 LGHNA and CDR2 YNFKEQ. The CDR3 length is 14 residues. The CDR3 here is CASSQLMNTGELFF. The DNA of the CDR3 is TGTGCCAGCAGCCAACTAATGAACACCGGGGAGCTGTTTTTT.

The chain couples TRBV2 to TRBJ1-4; 8 bases line up with TRBD1. Germline-derived CDR1 and CDR2 are SNHLY and FYNNEI. This CDR3 is built from 16 residues. V lost 7 bases to trimming and J lost 7 bases; unmatched junction nucleotides: 14. In DNA, the CDR3 is TGTGCCAGCACCCTTCTACAGACAGGGGAGTTTGAAAAACTGTTTTTT. Protein sequence: CASTLLQTGEFEKLFF.

This chain links TRBV6-4 with TRBJ2-2, with 7 bases that match TRBD2. Germline assignment: CDR1 MRHNA and CDR2 SNTAGT. The CDR3 extends over 15 amino acids. V dropped 4 bases and J dropped 2; count of bases not matched to a gene: 4. As DNA, the CDR3 is TGTGCCAGCAGTGTCGGGACTACCAACACCGGGGAGCTGTTTTTT. Amino acids: CASSVGTTNTGELFF.

This sequence joins TRBV29-1 and TRBJ2-7; 8 bases align to TRBD1. Trimming cost V 4 bases and J 6 bases; bases outside gene matches: 11. CDR1 and CDR2 from the germline V gene are SQVTM and ANQGSEA. The CDR3 sequence is 14 residues long. In DNA, the CDR3 is TGCAGCGTTGGACCCCGGGACAGGCTCTGCGAGCAGTACTTC. Translation gives CSVGPRDRLCEQYF.